The T cell receptor (beta chain) under discussion was sequenced for a study of blood T cell repertoires in COVID-19. Study information: Samples representing acute and convalescent COVID-19 were sourced from the United States, Italy and Spain. In each case, the material was cDNA or gDNA derived from T cells, B-cell-depleted T cells, or PBMCs.

Libraries were prepared by immunoSEQ multiplex PCR; TCRdb keeps only in-frame clonotypes and omits some of them. The sample yields about 150,000 clones, roughly four fifths seen once. This CDR3 region has 19 residues. Trimming took 0 bases from V and 0 from J, leaving 15 bases between them. Germline assignment: CDR1 MNHNS and CDR2 SASEGT. The receptor was isolated from a woman aged 60-75 years with COVID-19, enrolled during active disease. The chain links TRBV6-1 to TRBJ2-6; possible D gene TRBD1, 6 bases. The sequencing sample was made of peripheral blood. CDR3 in amino acids: CASSEALQGMVSGANVLTF. The CDR3 region has the DNA TGTGCCAGCAGTGAAGCGCTACAGGGTATGGTCTCTGGGGCCAACGTCCTGACTTTC.